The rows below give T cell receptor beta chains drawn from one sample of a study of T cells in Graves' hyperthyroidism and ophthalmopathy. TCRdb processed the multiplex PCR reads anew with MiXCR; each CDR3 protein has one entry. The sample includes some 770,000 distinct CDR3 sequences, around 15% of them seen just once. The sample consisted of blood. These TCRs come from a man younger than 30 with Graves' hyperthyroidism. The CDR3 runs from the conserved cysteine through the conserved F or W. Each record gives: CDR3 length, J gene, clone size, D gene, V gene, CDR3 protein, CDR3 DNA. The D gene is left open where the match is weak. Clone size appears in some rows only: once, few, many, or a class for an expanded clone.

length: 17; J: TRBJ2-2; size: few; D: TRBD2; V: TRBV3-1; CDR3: CASGGGLAGARTGELFF; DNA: TGTGCCAGCGGAGGGGGACTAGCGGGAGCGAGGACCGGGGAGCTGTTTTTT
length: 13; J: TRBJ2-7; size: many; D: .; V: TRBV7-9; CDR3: CASSLVGVYEQYF; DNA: TGTGCCAGCAGCTTAGTGGGAGTCTACGAGCAGTACTTC
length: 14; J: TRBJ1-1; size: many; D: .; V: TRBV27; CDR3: CASSPQGSNTEAFF; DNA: TGTGCCAGCAGTCCACAGGGCTCGAACACTGAAGCTTTCTTT
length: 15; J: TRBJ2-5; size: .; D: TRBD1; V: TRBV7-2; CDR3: CASSHPGTGEETQYF; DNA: TGTGCCAGCAGCCACCCGGGGACAGGGGAAGAGACCCAGTACTTC
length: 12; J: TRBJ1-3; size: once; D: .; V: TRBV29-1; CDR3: CSVPGSGNTIYF; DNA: TGCAGCGTTCCGGGCTCTGGAAACACCATATATTTT
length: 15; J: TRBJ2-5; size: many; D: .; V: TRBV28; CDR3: CASSTIGEPQETQYF; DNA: TGTGCCAGCAGCACAATCGGGGAGCCCCAAGAGACCCAGTACTTC
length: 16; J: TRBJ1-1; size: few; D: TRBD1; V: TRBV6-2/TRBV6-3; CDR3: CASSYSWDRIYTEAFF; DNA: TGTGCCAGCAGTTACTCGTGGGACAGAATTTACACTGAAGCTTTCTTT
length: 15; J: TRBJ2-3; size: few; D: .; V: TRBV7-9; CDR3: CASSLYAGNTDTQYF; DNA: TGTGCCAGCAGCTTATACGCGGGAAACACAGATACGCAGTATTTT
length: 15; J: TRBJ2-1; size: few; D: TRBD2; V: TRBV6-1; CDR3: CASSRLAGPYNEQFF; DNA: TGTGCCAGCAGTCGACTAGCGGGCCCCTACAATGAGCAGTTCTTC
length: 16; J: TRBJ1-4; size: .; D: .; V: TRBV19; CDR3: CASSMPEGSLNEKLFF; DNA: TGTGCCAGTAGTATGCCGGAGGGGAGCCTTAATGAAAAACTGTTTTTT